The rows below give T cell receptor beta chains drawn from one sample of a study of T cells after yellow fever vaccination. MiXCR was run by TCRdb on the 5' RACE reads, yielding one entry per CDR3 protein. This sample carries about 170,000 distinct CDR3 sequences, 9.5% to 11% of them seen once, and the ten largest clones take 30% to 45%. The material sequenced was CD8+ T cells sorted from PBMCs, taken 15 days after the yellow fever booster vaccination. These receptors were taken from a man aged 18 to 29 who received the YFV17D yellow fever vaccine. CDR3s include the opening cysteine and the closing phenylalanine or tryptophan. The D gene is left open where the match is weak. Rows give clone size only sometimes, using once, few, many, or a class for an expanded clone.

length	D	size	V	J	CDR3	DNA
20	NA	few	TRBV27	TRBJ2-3	CASRPTTSLGAGQFADTQYF	TGTGCCAGCAGGCCGACGACCTCGTTAGGGGCCGGACAATTCGCAGATACGCAGTATTTT
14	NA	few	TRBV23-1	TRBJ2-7	CASLPRPSSYEQYF	TGCGCCAGCTTACCCCGGCCTAGCTCCTACGAGCAGTACTTC
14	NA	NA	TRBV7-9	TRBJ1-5	CASSLGSGVQPQHF	TGTGCCAGCAGCTTAGGCTCAGGGGTTCAGCCCCAGCATTTT
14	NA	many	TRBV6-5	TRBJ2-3	CASGGATSADTQYF	TGTGCCAGCGGCGGCGCAACCTCGGCAGATACGCAGTATTTT
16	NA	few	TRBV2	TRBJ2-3	CASSSPSGGPFGTQYF	TGTGCCAGCAGTAGCCCGTCGGGGGGCCCCTTCGGGACGCAGTATTTT
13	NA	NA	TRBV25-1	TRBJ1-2	CASSESTDYGYTF	TGTGCCAGCAGTGAATCAACCGACTATGGCTACACCTTC
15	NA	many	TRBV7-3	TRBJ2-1	CASSLWVQANNEQFF	TGTGCCAGCAGCTTATGGGTACAGGCTAACAATGAGCAGTTCTTC
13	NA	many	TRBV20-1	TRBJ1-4	CSARDENRVELFF	TGCAGTGCTAGAGATGAGAATCGGGTGGAACTGTTTTTT
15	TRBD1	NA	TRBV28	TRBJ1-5	CASSGIGGSRQPQHF	TGTGCCAGCAGCGGAATAGGGGGCTCGCGTCAGCCCCAGCATTTT
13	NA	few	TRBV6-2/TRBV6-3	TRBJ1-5	CASSYSAVQPQHF	TGTGCCAGCAGTTACTCGGCGGTTCAGCCCCAGCATTTT
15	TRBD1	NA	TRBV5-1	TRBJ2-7	CASSTTGTAAYEQYF	TGCGCCAGCAGCACGACCGGGACAGCCGCCTACGAGCAGTACTTC
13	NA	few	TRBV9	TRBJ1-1	CASSVGVSTEAFF	TGTGCCAGCAGCGTAGGGGTCTCCACTGAAGCTTTCTTT
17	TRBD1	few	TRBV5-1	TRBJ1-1	CASSSSMGQSGNTEAFF	TGCGCCAGCAGCTCGAGCATGGGACAGTCTGGGAACACTGAAGCTTTCTTT
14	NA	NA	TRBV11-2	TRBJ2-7	CASSLQWGAYEQYF	TGTGCCAGCAGCTTACAATGGGGTGCCTACGAGCAGTACTTC
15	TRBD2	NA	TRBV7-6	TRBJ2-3	CASSLRGGGPDTQYF	TGTGCCAGCAGCTTACGGGGCGGGGGGCCAGATACGCAGTATTTT
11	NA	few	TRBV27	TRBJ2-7	CASSDGWEQYF	TGTGCCAGCTCGGACGGGTGGGAGCAGTACTTC
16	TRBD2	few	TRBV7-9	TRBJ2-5	CASSFLLAGARETQYF	TGTGCCAGCAGCTTCCTACTAGCGGGGGCGAGGGAGACCCAGTACTTC
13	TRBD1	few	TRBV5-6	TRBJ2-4	CASSSWTGAIQYF	TGTGCCAGCAGCTCTTGGACAGGGGCCATTCAGTACTTC
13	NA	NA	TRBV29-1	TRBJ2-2	CSAVVGYTGELFF	TGCAGCGCGGTAGTAGGTTACACCGGGGAGCTGTTTTTT
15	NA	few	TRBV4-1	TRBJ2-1	CASSLGPEGYGEQFF	TGCGCCAGCAGCCTCGGACCCGAGGGGTACGGTGAGCAGTTCTTC
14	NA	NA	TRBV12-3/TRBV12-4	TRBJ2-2	CASCQGGGIGELFF	TGTGCCAGCTGCCAGGGGGGGGGCATCGGGGAGCTGTTTTTT
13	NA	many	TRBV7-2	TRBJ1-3	CASSLIPGNTIYF	TGTGCCAGCAGCTTGATACCAGGGAACACCATATATTTT
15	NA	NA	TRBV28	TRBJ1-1	CASLPVGMSGTEAFF	TGTGCCAGCCTACCTGTAGGCATGAGTGGGACTGAAGCTTTCTTT
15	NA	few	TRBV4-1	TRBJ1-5	CASSQEGSANQPQHF	TGCGCCAGCAGCCAAGAAGGGTCAGCTAATCAGCCCCAGCATTTT
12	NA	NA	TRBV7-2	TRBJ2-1	CASSLWWREQFF	TGTGCCAGCAGCTTATGGTGGCGTGAGCAGTTCTTC
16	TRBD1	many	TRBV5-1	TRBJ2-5	CASSLSFDRAQETQYF	TGCGCCAGCAGCTTGAGCTTTGACAGGGCCCAAGAGACCCAGTACTTC
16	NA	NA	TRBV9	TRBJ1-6	CASSGEDSLYNSPLHF	TGTGCCAGCAGCGGTGAGGACAGCCTCTATAATTCACCCCTCCACTTT
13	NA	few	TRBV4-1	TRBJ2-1	CASSQVFYNEQFF	TGCGCCAGCAGCCAAGTGTTCTACAATGAGCAGTTCTTC
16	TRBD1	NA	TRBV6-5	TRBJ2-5	CASSHLGQALEETQYF	TGTGCCAGCAGTCATCTCGGACAGGCGCTGGAAGAGACCCAGTACTTC
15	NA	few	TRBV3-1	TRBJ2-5	CASSHPDGRQETQYF	TGTGCCAGCAGCCATCCCGACGGACGACAAGAGACCCAGTACTTC
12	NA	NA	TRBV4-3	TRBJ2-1	CASSQDTFEQFF	TGCGCCAGCAGCCAAGATACGTTTGAGCAGTTCTTC
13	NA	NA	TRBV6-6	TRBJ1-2	CASSYVEAYGYTF	TGTGCCAGCAGTTACGTGGAGGCCTATGGCTACACCTTC
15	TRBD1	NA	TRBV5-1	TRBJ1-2	CASSALQGLDYGYTF	TGCGCCAGCAGCGCCCTACAGGGGTTGGACTATGGCTACACCTTC
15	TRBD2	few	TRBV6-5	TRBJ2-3	CASSKTSGSTDTQYF	TGTGCCAGCAGTAAGACTAGCGGTAGCACAGATACGCAGTATTTT
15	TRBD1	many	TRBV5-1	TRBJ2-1	CASSLVGQGNNEQFF	TGCGCCAGCAGCTTGGTAGGACAGGGGAACAATGAGCAGTTCTTC
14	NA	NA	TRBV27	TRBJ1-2	CASSSIGGIYGYTF	TGTGCCAGCAGTTCAATCGGGGGGATCTATGGCTACACCTTC
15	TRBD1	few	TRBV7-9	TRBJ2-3	CASSNRDRGIDTQYF	TGTGCCAGCAGCAACCGGGACAGGGGGATAGATACGCAGTATTTT
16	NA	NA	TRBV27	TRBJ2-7	CASSLSRTASSYEQYF	TGTGCCAGCAGTTTATCCCGGACAGCAAGCTCCTACGAGCAGTACTTC
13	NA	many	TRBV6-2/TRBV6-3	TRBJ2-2	CASSPSTPGELFF	TGTGCCAGCAGTCCGTCCACCCCCGGGGAGCTGTTTTTT
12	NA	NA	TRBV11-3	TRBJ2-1	CASSAGGAEQFF	TGTGCCAGCAGCGCAGGAGGGGCTGAGCAGTTCTTC
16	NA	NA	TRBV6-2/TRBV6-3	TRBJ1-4	CASSQTVEGYDEKLFF	TGTGCCAGCAGTCAAACGGTGGAGGGATATGATGAAAAACTGTTTTTT
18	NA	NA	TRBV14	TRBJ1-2	CASSHTRLGIGRDYGYTF	TGTGCCAGCAGCCATACCCGACTCGGTATCGGGAGGGACTATGGCTACACCTTC
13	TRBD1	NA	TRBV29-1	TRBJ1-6	CSGSTGFGSPLHF	TGCAGCGGGTCGACAGGGTTCGGCTCACCCCTCCACTTT
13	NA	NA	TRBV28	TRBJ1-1	CASSSPRNTEAFF	TGTGCCAGCAGTTCCCCCCGGAACACTGAAGCTTTCTTT
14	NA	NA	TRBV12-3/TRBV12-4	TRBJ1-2	CASSLGGINYGYTF	TGTGCCAGCAGTCTAGGCGGGATTAACTATGGCTACACCTTC
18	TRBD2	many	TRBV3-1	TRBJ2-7	CASSSHPSGTSGLYEQYF	TGTGCCAGCAGCTCCCACCCTTCCGGGACTAGCGGGTTATACGAGCAGTACTTC
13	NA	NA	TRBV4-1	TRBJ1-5	CASSQESTQPQHF	TGCGCCAGCAGCCAAGAGAGTACTCAGCCCCAGCATTTT
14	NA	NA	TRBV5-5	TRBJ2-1	CASSHRDGAHEQFF	TGTGCCAGCAGCCACCGAGACGGGGCTCATGAGCAGTTCTTC
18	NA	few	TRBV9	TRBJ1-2	CASSANHPGRQANYGYTF	TGTGCCAGCAGCGCCAACCACCCGGGACGGCAGGCTAACTATGGCTACACCTTC
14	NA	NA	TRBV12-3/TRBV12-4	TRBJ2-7	CASSPNVGGYEQYF	TGTGCCAGCAGTCCCAACGTTGGGGGCTACGAGCAGTACTTC
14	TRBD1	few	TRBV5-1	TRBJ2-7	CASSAGQGDYEQYF	TGCGCCAGCAGTGCGGGACAGGGTGACTACGAGCAGTACTTC
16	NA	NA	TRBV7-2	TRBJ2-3	CASSLVKPLLPDTQYF	TGTGCCAGCAGCTTAGTTAAGCCACTACTCCCAGATACGCAGTATTTT
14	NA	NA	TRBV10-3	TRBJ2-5	CAISELGFQETQYF	TGTGCCATCAGTGAGTTGGGGTTCCAAGAGACCCAGTACTTC
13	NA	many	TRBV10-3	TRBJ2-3	CAISDGGADTQYF	TGTGCCATCAGTGACGGCGGGGCAGATACGCAGTATTTT
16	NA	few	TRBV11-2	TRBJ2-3	CASSSPWGTSTDTQYF	TGTGCCAGCAGCTCCCCTTGGGGGACTAGCACAGATACGCAGTATTTT
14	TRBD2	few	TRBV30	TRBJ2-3	CAWGWAGVTDTQYF	TGTGCCTGGGGGTGGGCGGGGGTCACAGATACGCAGTATTTT
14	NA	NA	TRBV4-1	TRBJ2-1	CASSQVWAGNEQFF	TGCGCCAGCAGCCAAGTCTGGGCCGGGAATGAGCAGTTCTTC
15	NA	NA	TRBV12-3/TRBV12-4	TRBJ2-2	CASSLPSSNTGELFF	TGTGCCAGCAGTTTACCTTCGTCGAACACCGGGGAGCTGTTTTTT
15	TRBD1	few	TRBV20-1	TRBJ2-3	CSATPGQLDTDTQYF	TGCAGTGCTACCCCGGGACAGCTAGACACAGATACGCAGTATTTT